The TCR beta chain described here comes from a study of blood T cells in healthy people across ages. This clonotype occurred a few times. Trimming left V 0 bases short and J 6 bases short, with 7 bases between. The germline CDR1 and CDR2 sequences are SGHTA and FQGNSA. The CDR3 runs 13 residues. Primed by a sample-barcoded 5' primer and a J-beta primer mix, a second PCR proceeded for 7 to 11 cycles. Using its own MiXCR run on the 5' RACE reads, TCRdb lists one record per CDR3 protein. There are 1.2 million to 1.5 million distinct CDR3 sequences in the sample; 35% to 45% occur only once, and 7% to 9% lies in the top ten.

This chain connects TRBV7-2 to TRBJ2-3; D remains unclear. Sequencing was carried out using blood. The receptor comes from a woman aged 18-35 years in good health. CDR3 sequence reads: CASSLALWDTQYF. CDR3 DNA: TGTGCCAGCAGCTTAGCCTTGTGGGATACGCAGTATTTT.